This T cell receptor (beta chain) emerged from a study of response to subunit inactivated influenza vaccine. This clonotype turned up a few times. Via MiXCR, TCRdb re-called the RT-PCR reads, giving one row per CDR3 protein. The table lists 650,000 or so distinct CDR3 sequences, around 13% of them singletons. The source is a man aged 50-60 years who received an inactivated influenza vaccine. The material sequenced was PBMCs from blood, taken 14 to 15 days before vaccination.

The DNA of the CDR3 is TGTGCCAGCAGCTTAGCGCAACTAGTCGGGGAGCAGTACTTC. This sequence encodes CASSLAQLVGEQYF. The chain is built from TRBV7-2 and TRBJ2-7, with D perhaps matching TRBD2 (5 bases). V gave up 0 bases and J gave up 7 bases, with 13 bases separating them. The CDR3 loop spans 14 amino acids. Germline V gene sequence: CDR1 SGHTA, CDR2 FQGNSA.